This entry lists 9 T cell receptor beta chains sequenced from one sample in a study of blood T cell repertoires in COVID-19 (dated by TCRdb to 2018 to 2021). Library construction relied on the immunoSEQ multiplex PCR assay. What TCRdb holds here is the immuneACCESS table cut down to in-frame rearrangements. Part of the clones is not present; checked against another copy, under half of the missing clones reflect an unresolved V gene, and the others are unexplained. Counted in this sample were about 88,000 clones; approximately 87% of them appeared once. The ten most abundant clones make up roughly 11% of the sample. Sequenced: peripheral blood. The source is a human donor in a cohort sampled during active COVID-19.

CDR3 loop: CASSESGRNTEAFF. The DNA for the CDR3 is TGTGCCAGCAGTGAATCGGGTAGGAACACTGAAGCTTTCTTT. The J gene is TRBJ1-1, the V gene TRBV6-1; D ambiguous. This CDR3 contains 14 residues. Germline V gene sequence: CDR1 MNHNS, CDR2 SASEGT. The V end lost 2 bases, the J end lost 1 base, and 8 bases lay between the germline ends.

A single count supports this clone. The chain is built from TRBV28 and TRBJ1-6; TRBD1 aligns across 7 bases. V dropped 4 bases and J dropped 8; count of bases not matched to a gene: 11. The CDR3 is 16 amino acids. CDR1 and CDR2 (germline): MDHEN, SYDVKM. The CDR3: CASSSGTGTVDSPLHF. The DNA for the CDR3 is TGTGCCAGCAGTTCGGGGACCGGGACAGTTGATTCACCCCTCCACTTT.

The table lists this clone with a few counts. Different DNA sequences within this sample yield the same CDR3. This chain joins TRBV28 and TRBJ1-5; tentatively, D is TRBD1 (5 bases). The CDR3 has 15 residues. The V gene lost 5 bases and the J gene lost 0 bases, with 11 bases spanning the gap. The germline gives CDR1 MDHEN, CDR2 SYDVKM. Written as DNA, the CDR3 is TGTGCCAGCAGTAGCCCCCAGGGTAGCAATCAGCCCCAGCATTTT. Encoded protein: CASSSPQGSNQPQHF.

The rearrangement joins TRBV5-1 to TRBJ2-5, with D possibly TRBD1 on 6 matching bases. The V gene lost 4 bases and the J gene lost 4 bases, with 14 bases spanning the gap. Per germline, CDR1 SGHRS and CDR2 YFSETQ. The CDR3 contains 14 residues. In DNA form, the CDR3 reads TGCGCCAGCAGCATCGGACAGAAGGGAGAGACCCAGTACTTC. Translated: CASSIGQKGETQYF.

The rearrangement links TRBV19 to TRBJ2-5; 9 nucleotides agree with TRBD1. Germline V gene lookup returns CDR1 LNHDA and CDR2 SQIVND (reference sequence). The CDR3 length is 19 residues. Unmatched junction bases numbered 15, after V lost 3 bases and J lost 1 base. This CDR3 reads CASSMRAFGTGKSQETQYF. The CDR3 DNA is TGTGCCAGTAGTATGAGGGCTTTTGGGACAGGGAAAAGCCAAGAGACCCAGTACTTC.

J is TRBJ2-6 and V is TRBV6-2 or TRBV6-3; D perhaps matches TRBD1 (6 bases). The CDR3 runs to 15 residues. Germline V CDR1 and CDR2: MNHEY, SVGEGT. V was shortened by 6 bases and J by 4 bases, with 13 bases between the two germline ends. CDR3 amino acids: CASSRGQYGANVLTF. CDR3 DNA sequence: TGTGCCAGCAGCCGTGGACAGTACGGGGCCAACGTCCTGACTTTC.

The genes are TRBV14 and TRBJ1-5; D remains ambiguous. The CDR3 is made up of 14 amino acids. Germline V gene sequence: CDR1 SGHDN, CDR2 FVKESK. V was shortened by 2 bases and J by 0 bases, with 5 bases between the two germline ends. CDR3 in DNA: TGTGCCAGCAGCCAAAGCAATAGCAATCAGCCCCAGCATTTT. Protein sequence: CASSQSNSNQPQHF.

The genes are TRBV7-2 and TRBJ1-6; 10 bases fit TRBD1. V was pared by 4 bases and J by 13 bases, with 4 bases of the junction left unmatched. This CDR3 spans 13 amino acids. CDR1 is SGHTA and CDR2 is FQGNSA in the germline V gene. The CDR3 region is CASSSGQGVPLHF. The CDR3 DNA sequence: TGTGCCAGCAGCTCCGGACAGGGGGTTCCCCTCCACTTT.

The chain is built from TRBV18 and TRBJ2-3; 9 nucleotides agree with TRBD1. The CDR3 covers 18 residues. V trimming: 1 base; J trimming: 0 bases; junction bases outside the gene matches: 8. Germline assignment: CDR1 KGHSH and CDR2 LQKENI. In nucleotides, the CDR3 is TGTGCCAGCTCACCACGGAGGGACAGGGCCGCTAGCACAGATACGCAGTATTTT. This sequence encodes CASSPRRDRAASTDTQYF. Full variable domain (rest looked up from reference TRBV18 and TRBJ2-3): NAGVMQNPRHLVRRRGQEARLRCSPMKGHSHVYWYRQLPEEGLKFMVYLQKENIIDESGMPKERFSAEFPKEGPSILRIQQVVRGDSAAYFCASSPRRDRAASTDTQYFGPGTRLTVL.